This T cell receptor beta chain was observed in a study of T cells after yellow fever vaccination. Study-wide results and limits: One caveat is that FACS-sorted repertoires could contain abundant clonotypes contaminating from the bulk population. Most clones from primary vaccination were detected again post-booster (96% CD4, approximately 90% CD8).

Template switching with 5'RACE generated the TCR cDNA and added a universal primer site and UMIs. Each CDR3 protein gets one entry after TCRdb re-called the 5' RACE reads with MiXCR. This sample has under 250,000 distinct CDR3 sequences, with about 7% found just once. Details on this clonotype: Its antigen is as yet unknown.

The CDR3 is 14 amino acids. V was cut by 7 bases and J by 5 bases, with 17 bases left in between. The germline gives CDR1 SGHTA, CDR2 FQGNSA. The sequence derives from a man younger than 40 who received the YFV17D yellow fever vaccine. The V gene is TRBV7-2, the J gene TRBJ2-5; D is possibly TRBD1 (6 bases). Sequenced material: CD4+ T cells sorted from PBMCs, taken 15 days after the yellow fever booster vaccination. The CDR3 DNA follows: TGTGCCAGCATATCAGGCAGGGGCGGGGAGACCCAGTACTTC. Amino acid sequence: CASISGRGGETQYF.